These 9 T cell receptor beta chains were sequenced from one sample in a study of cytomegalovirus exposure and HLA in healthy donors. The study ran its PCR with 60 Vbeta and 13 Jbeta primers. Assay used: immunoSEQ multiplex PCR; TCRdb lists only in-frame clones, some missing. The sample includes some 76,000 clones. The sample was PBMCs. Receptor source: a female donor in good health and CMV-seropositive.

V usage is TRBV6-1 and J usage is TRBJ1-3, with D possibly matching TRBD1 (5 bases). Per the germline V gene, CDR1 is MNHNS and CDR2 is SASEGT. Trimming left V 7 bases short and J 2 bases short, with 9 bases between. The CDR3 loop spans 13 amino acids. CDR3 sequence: CASILGPGNTIYF. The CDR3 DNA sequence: TGTGCCAGCATATTGGGGCCTGGAAACACCATATATTTT.

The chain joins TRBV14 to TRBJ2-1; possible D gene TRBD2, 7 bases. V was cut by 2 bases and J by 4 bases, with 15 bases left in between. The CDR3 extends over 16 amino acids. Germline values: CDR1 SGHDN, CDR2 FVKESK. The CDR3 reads CASSQLAGAGYNEQFF. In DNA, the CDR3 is TGTGCCAGCAGCCAACTCGCGGGGGCTGGGTACAATGAGCAGTTCTTC.

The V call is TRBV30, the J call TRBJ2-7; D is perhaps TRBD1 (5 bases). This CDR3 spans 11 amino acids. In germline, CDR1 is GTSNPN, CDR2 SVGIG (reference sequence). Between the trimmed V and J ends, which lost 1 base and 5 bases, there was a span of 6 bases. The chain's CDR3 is CAWSEGDEQYF. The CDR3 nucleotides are TGTGCCTGGAGTGAAGGGGACGAGCAGTACTTC.

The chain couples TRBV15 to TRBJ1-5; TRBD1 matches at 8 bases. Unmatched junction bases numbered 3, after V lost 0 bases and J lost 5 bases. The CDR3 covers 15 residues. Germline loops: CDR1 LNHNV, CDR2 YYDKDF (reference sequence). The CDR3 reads CATSRDQGADQPQHF. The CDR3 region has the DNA TGTGCCACCAGCAGAGACCAGGGGGCAGATCAGCCCCAGCATTTT.

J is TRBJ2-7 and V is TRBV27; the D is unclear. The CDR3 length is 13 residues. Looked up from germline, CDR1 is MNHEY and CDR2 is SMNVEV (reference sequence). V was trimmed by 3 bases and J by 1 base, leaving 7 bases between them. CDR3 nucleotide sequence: TGTGCCAGCAGTTTTTACAGATCCTACGAGCAGTACTTC. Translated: CASSFYRSYEQYF.

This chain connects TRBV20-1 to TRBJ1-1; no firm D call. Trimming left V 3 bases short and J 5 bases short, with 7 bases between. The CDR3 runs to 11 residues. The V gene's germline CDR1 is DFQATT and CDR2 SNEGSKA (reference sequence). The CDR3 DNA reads TGCAGTGCTAGCCTTCGGACTGAAGCTTTCTTT. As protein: CSASLRTEAFF.

CDR3 sequence (DNA): TGCGCCAGCAGCTCCGGGACAGGGGGCATCGAGACCCAGTACTTC. Its protein is CASSSGTGGIETQYF. The chain uses TRBV5-1 and TRBJ2-5, with 12 bases that match TRBD1. In germline, CDR1 is SGHRS, CDR2 YFSETQ. V dropped 3 bases and J dropped 5; count of bases not matched to a gene: 5. CDR3 size: 15 residues. The variable domain in full, with the rest retrieved from reference TRBV5-1 and TRBJ2-5, is KAGVTQTPRYLIKTRGQQVTLSCSPISGHRSVSWYQQTPGQGLQFLFEYFSETQRNKGNFPGRFSGRQFSNSRSEMNVSTLELGDSALYLCASSSGTGGIETQYFGPGTRLLVL.

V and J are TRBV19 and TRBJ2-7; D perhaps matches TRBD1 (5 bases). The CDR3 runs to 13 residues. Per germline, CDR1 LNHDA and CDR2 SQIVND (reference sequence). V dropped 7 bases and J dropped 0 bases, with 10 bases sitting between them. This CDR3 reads CASKGHVSYEQYF. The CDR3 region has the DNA TGTGCCAGTAAAGGACACGTCTCCTACGAGCAGTACTTC.

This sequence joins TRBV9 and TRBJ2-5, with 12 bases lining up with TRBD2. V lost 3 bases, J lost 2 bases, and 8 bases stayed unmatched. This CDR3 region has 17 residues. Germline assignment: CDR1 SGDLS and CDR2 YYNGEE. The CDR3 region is CASSAPLLAGGQETQYF. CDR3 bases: TGTGCCAGCAGCGCCCCTTTACTAGCGGGGGGACAAGAGACCCAGTACTTC.